Below are 24 T cell receptor beta chains sequenced from a single sample in a study of shared clonotypes between healthy human individuals. Libraries were prepared by immunoSEQ multiplex PCR; TCRdb keeps only in-frame clonotypes and omits some of them. Found here are 500,000 to 550,000 clones, about 96% of them singletons; the top ten hold 0.064%. Material: naive CD4+ T cells sorted from blood. Described subset: CD45RA+ positively selected. Every receptor here comes from a woman aged 25 to 45 in good health.

The CDR3 DNA is TGTGCCAGCAGCCGGCGGCCTAGCGGAGGGGATACGCAGTATTTT. Translating gives CASSRRPSGGDTQYF. The rearrangement links TRBV7-2 to TRBJ2-3, with 7 positions matching TRBD2. Per germline, CDR1 SGHTA and CDR2 FQGNSA. There are 15 residues in the CDR3. V gave up 5 bases and J gave up 6 bases; unmatched junction bases: 11.

This chain joins TRBV5-1 and TRBJ1-1, with D possibly being TRBD1 (6 bases). CDR3 length equals 14 residues. CDR1 SGHRS and CDR2 YFSETQ come from the germline V gene. The ends were cut back, 2 bases at V and 4 bases at J, with 12 bases in the middle. The CDR3 loop is CASSFGAGATEAFF. The CDR3 nucleotides are TGCGCCAGCAGCTTCGGGGCGGGGGCCACTGAAGCTTTCTTT. The full variable domain, in which reference TRBV5-1 and TRBJ1-1 provide the parts outside the CDR3, is KAGVTQTPRYLIKTRGQQVTLSCSPISGHRSVSWYQQTPGQGLQFLFEYFSETQRNKGNFPGRFSGRQFSNSRSEMNVSTLELGDSALYLCASSFGAGATEAFFGQGTRLTVV.

The V call is TRBV15, the J call TRBJ2-1; 10 nucleotides align to TRBD1. The germline CDR1 and CDR2 sequences are LNHNV and YYDKDF (reference sequence). This CDR3 has 15 amino acids. Trimming removed 1 base from V and 6 bases from J; junction bases left unmatched: 3. CDR3 sequence (DNA): TGTGCCACCAGCAGAGGGGGGACAGGGGCCAATGAGCAGTTCTTC. Amino acid sequence: CATSRGGTGANEQFF.

This clone has a single count. The rearrangement joins TRBV28 to TRBJ1-2, with a weak D call TRBD1 (5 bases). Trimming took off 4 bases at V and 6 bases at J, with 15 bases between the two ends. CDR1 and CDR2 from the germline V gene are MDHEN and SYDVKM. The CDR3 is made up of 14 amino acids. Here the CDR3 reads CASSSPGRVDGYTF. The CDR3 region has the DNA TGTGCCAGCAGTTCTCCCGGCAGGGTCGATGGCTACACCTTC.

The chain couples TRBV27 to TRBJ1-2; 9 bases match TRBD1. The CDR3 runs to 14 residues. Germline values: CDR1 MNHEY, CDR2 SMNVEV (reference sequence). V lost 6 bases and J lost 6; bases outside the gene matches: 8. The DNA of the CDR3 is TGTGCCAGCAGCCGGACCGGGACAGGGAATGGCTACACCTTC. It codes for CASSRTGTGNGYTF.

V and J are TRBV30 and TRBJ2-7, with D possibly TRBD1 on 5 matching bases. The V end was cut by 2 bases, the J end by 2 bases, with 13 bases between. Germline assignment: CDR1 GTSNPN and CDR2 SVGIG (reference sequence). This CDR3 spans 14 amino acids. CDR3 coding DNA: TGTGCCTGGAGTAGGGCAGGGCAAACCTACGAGCAGTACTTC. This codes for CAWSRAGQTYEQYF.

This chain connects TRBV5-1 to TRBJ2-1; 12 positions match TRBD2. The ends lost 3 bases at V and 6 bases at J; junction bases unmatched: 7. Germline V CDR1 and CDR2: SGHRS, YFSETQ. This CDR3 is 16 amino acids long. The CDR3 protein is CASSSTLAGGANEQFF. The CDR3 DNA is TGCGCCAGCAGCTCCACACTAGCGGGAGGTGCCAATGAGCAGTTCTTC.

The J gene is TRBJ1-1, the V gene TRBV27; D remains ambiguous. This CDR3 is built from 13 residues. Trimming removed 3 bases from V and 4 bases from J, with 9 bases in between. In germline, CDR1 is MNHEY, CDR2 SMNVEV (reference sequence). The CDR3 reads CASSFPGSTEAFF. The CDR3 nucleotides read TGTGCCAGCAGTTTCCCGGGGAGCACTGAAGCTTTCTTT.

This chain uses TRBV7-2 with TRBJ1-2; D is uncertain. The CDR3 totals 16 residues. Germline assignment: CDR1 SGHTA and CDR2 FQGNSA. Trimming cost V 5 bases and J 4 bases, with 20 bases left between them. The CDR3 loop reads CASSDKGDGKTYGYTF. The CDR3 DNA reads TGTGCCAGCAGCGACAAGGGAGACGGAAAGACCTATGGCTACACCTTC. Drawing the rest from reference TRBV7-2 and TRBJ1-2, the complete variable domain is GAGVSQSPSNKVTEKGKDVELRCDPISGHTALYWYRQSLGQGLEFLIYFQGNSAPDKSGLPSDRFSAERTGGSVSTLTIQRTQQEDSAVYLCASSDKGDGKTYGYTFGSGTRLTVV.

This chain uses TRBV4-1 with TRBJ2-3, with 10 bases identical to TRBD1. The V and J ends lost 1 base and 6 bases, in that order; junction bases with no gene match: 7. The CDR3 loop spans 16 amino acids. CDR1 MGHRA and CDR2 YSYEKL come from the germline V gene. The CDR3 nucleotides read TGCGCCAGCAGCCAAGGACAGGGGGCCGCCGGGGATACGCAGTATTTT. Its translation is CASSQGQGAAGDTQYF.

This chain links TRBV5-8 with TRBJ2-7, with TRBD2 matching over 14 bases. Germline assignment: CDR1 SGHTS and CDR2 YDEGEE. The CDR3 sequence is 15 residues long. The trim removed 2 bases at V and 7 bases at J, leaving 5 bases unmatched. The CDR3 sequence: CASSLRLAGGREQYF. Here the CDR3 DNA reads TGTGCCAGCAGCTTAAGACTAGCGGGAGGGAGGGAGCAGTACTTC.

This clone was observed once. V usage is TRBV2 and J usage is TRBJ2-5, with TRBD2 matching over 8 bases. The J segment lost 3 bases and the V segment lost 0 bases, leaving 15 bases of the junction unmatched. CDR1 SNHLY and CDR2 FYNNEI come from the germline V gene. This CDR3 contains 19 residues. The CDR3 region is CASSEALPGAGGREETQYF. CDR3 nucleotides: TGTGCCAGCAGTGAAGCGCTTCCGGGGGCGGGAGGACGGGAAGAGACCCAGTACTTC.

This rearrangement joins TRBV4-1 to TRBJ1-2; the D gene is possibly TRBD1 (5 bases). V was cut by 0 bases and J by 3 bases, with 11 bases left in between. The CDR3 loop spans 15 amino acids. Per the germline V gene, CDR1 is MGHRA and CDR2 is YSYEKL. This CDR3 is CASSQDRGADYGYTF. For the CDR3, the DNA is TGCGCCAGCAGCCAAGATCGCGGGGCTGACTATGGCTACACCTTC.

The chain carries TRBV28 and TRBJ2-4; D is perhaps TRBD2 (5 bases). V was clipped by 11 bases and J by 0 bases, with 20 bases between them. This CDR3 is built from 16 residues. In germline, CDR1 is MDHEN, CDR2 SYDVKM. The DNA for the CDR3 is TGTGCCTCCCGAGCATCTGGGAGTTTAGCCAAAAACATTCAGTACTTC. Protein sequence: CASRASGSLAKNIQYF.

The V call is TRBV5-1, the J call TRBJ2-5; TRBD2 might be the D (5 bases). V gave up 4 bases and J gave up 13 bases, with 17 bases separating them. The CDR3 is made up of 12 amino acids. Germline V gene lookup returns CDR1 SGHRS and CDR2 YFSETQ. The CDR3 nucleotides are TGCGCCAGCAGCCCGGGGTACGCGCAAAGGTACTTC. It codes for CASSPGYAQRYF.

Concerning this clone: The sample has other DNA sequences that encode this CDR3 too. This chain uses TRBV5-1 with TRBJ1-4; D gene unclear. CDR1 is SGHRS and CDR2 is YFSETQ in the germline V gene. This CDR3 has 15 amino acids. With 0 bases removed from V and 0 bases from J, the gap between germline ends came to 6 bases. Written as DNA, the CDR3 is TGCGCCAGCAGCTTGGGGTCGGCAACTAATGAAAAACTGTTTTTT. This sequence encodes CASSLGSATNEKLFF.

V gene TRBV5-5 combines with J gene TRBJ1-1; unclear D gene. There are 14 residues in the CDR3. In germline, CDR1 is SGHKS, CDR2 YYEKEE (reference sequence). The ends were cut back, 0 bases at V and 5 bases at J, with 11 bases in the middle. Here the CDR3 reads CASSLVGSRTEAFF. CDR3 coding DNA: TGTGCCAGCAGCTTGGTGGGCAGTAGAACTGAAGCTTTCTTT.

DNA for the CDR3: TGCAGCGCCCAACTAGACCGAAATCAGCCCCAGCATTTT. It codes for CSAQLDRNQPQHF. The rearrangement uses TRBV29-1 and TRBJ1-5; D unclear. V gave up 7 bases and J gave up 4 bases, with 14 bases separating them. Germline loops: CDR1 SQVTM, CDR2 ANQGSEA. The CDR3 is made up of 13 amino acids.

The J gene is TRBJ1-4, the V gene TRBV4-2, with TRBD1 as a possible D gene (5 bases). CDR1 is LGHNA, CDR2 YNFKEQ, per germline. This CDR3 is 17 amino acids long. The V gene lost 8 bases and the J gene lost 3 bases, with 22 bases spanning the gap. The chain's CDR3 is CASHGERGAGPNEKLFF. As DNA, the CDR3 is TGTGCCAGCCACGGGGAGCGGGGCGCGGGCCCTAATGAAAAACTGTTTTTT.

V is TRBV6-6 and J is TRBJ2-3; D unresolved. From germline, CDR1 is MNHNY and CDR2 SVGAGI (reference sequence). Trimming stripped 0 bases from V and 3 bases from J, with 7 bases between. This CDR3 spans 14 amino acids. The CDR3 here is CASSYSTLTDTQYF. Here the CDR3 DNA reads TGTGCCAGCAGTTACTCTACCCTAACAGATACGCAGTATTTT.

The V call is TRBV18, the J call TRBJ1-2; tentatively, D is TRBD1 (5 bases). The germline V gene encodes CDR1 KGHSH and CDR2 LQKENI. CDR3 length: 13 residues. The V and J ends lost 2 bases and 7 bases respectively, with 11 bases between them. CDR3 DNA sequence: TGTGCCAGCTCACCAGGGGCTACGGGTGGCTACACCTTC. It specifies CASSPGATGGYTF.

CDR3 nucleotide sequence: TGTGCCAGCAGTGTCACTATTTTCCATGAGCAGTTCTTC. Encoded protein: CASSVTIFHEQFF. The chain is built from TRBV28 and TRBJ2-1, with unresolved D. This CDR3 contains 13 residues. Trimming removed 5 bases at V and 8 bases at J, with 13 bases between. From germline, CDR1 is MDHEN and CDR2 SYDVKM.

J is TRBJ2-6 and V is TRBV28; D ambiguous. Trimming removed 6 bases from V and 1 base from J, with 16 bases in between. Germline loops: CDR1 MDHEN, CDR2 SYDVKM. The CDR3 is 17 residues long. The CDR3: CASRKKILPSGANVLTF. DNA for the CDR3: TGTGCCAGCAGAAAAAAAATCCTGCCTTCTGGGGCCAACGTCCTGACTTTC.

The rearrangement joins TRBV4-1 to TRBJ2-2, with D hard to call. Germline assignment: CDR1 MGHRA and CDR2 YSYEKL. The CDR3 has 14 amino acids. V was cut by 0 bases and J by 6 bases, with 8 bases left in between. CDR3 coding DNA: TGCGCCAGCAGCCAAGATACGGGTCCCGGGGAGCTGTTTTTT. As protein: CASSQDTGPGELFF.